This TCR beta chain was found in a study of T cell responses to AZD1222 COVID-19 vaccine. Study results and caveats: Reports indicate that nearly half of spike-specific TCRs are directed at unmutated variant regions. White British people made up most donors, females outnumbered males, and clonal diversity was possibly underestimated.

Germline V lookup: CDR1 SGHNT, CDR2 YENEEA. The ends were cut back, 5 bases at V and 6 bases at J, with 22 bases in the middle. There are 16 residues in the CDR3. Assay used: immunoSEQ multiplex PCR; TCRdb lists only in-frame clones, some missing. The repertoire has around 150,000 clones, more than 90% of them found once; the top ten carry 2.5% to 4%. Points on this clone: The antigen is not known.

This sequence was found in an adult who received the AZD1222 COVID-19 vaccine. The sequencing here drew on peripheral blood, taken 28 days after the second AZD1222 dose. The chain is built from TRBV11-3 and TRBJ1-1, with TRBD1 as a possible D gene (5 bases). CDR3 sequence reads: CASSTSNLQGMSEAFF. CDR3 nucleotides: TGTGCCAGCAGCACAAGCAACCTCCAGGGAATGTCTGAAGCTTTCTTT.